The source of this TCR beta chain is a study of control samples from healthy donors and cancer patients. Germline V CDR1 and CDR2: SGHRS, YFSETQ. The CDR3 has 14 amino acids. Trimming removed 2 bases from V and 4 bases from J, with 10 bases in between. The protocol was immunoSEQ multiplex PCR, while the TCRdb copy is restricted to in-frame clones and leaves out a portion. The table includes over 150,000 clones, just over 95% detected once. Source material: blood. The receptor was derived from a woman in her twenties or thirties in good health. This chain uses TRBV5-1 with TRBJ2-1; the D gene is possibly TRBD1 (5 bases). CDR3 DNA: TGCGCCAGCAGCTTTAAGGACATATACAATGAGCAGTTCTTC. This codes for CASSFKDIYNEQFF.